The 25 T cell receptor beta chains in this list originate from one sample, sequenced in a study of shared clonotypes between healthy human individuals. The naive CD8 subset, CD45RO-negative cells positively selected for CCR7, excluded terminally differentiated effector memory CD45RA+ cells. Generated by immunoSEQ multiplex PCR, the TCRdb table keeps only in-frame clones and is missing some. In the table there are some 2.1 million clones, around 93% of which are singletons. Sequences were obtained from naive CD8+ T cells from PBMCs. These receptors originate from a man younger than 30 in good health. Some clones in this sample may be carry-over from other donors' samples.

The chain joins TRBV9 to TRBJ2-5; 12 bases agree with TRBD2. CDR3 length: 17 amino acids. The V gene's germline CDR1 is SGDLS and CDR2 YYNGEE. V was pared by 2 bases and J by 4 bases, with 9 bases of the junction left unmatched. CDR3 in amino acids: CASSVGLQLAGGETQYF. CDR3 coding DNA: TGTGCCAGCAGCGTCGGCCTCCAACTAGCGGGAGGAGAGACCCAGTACTTC.

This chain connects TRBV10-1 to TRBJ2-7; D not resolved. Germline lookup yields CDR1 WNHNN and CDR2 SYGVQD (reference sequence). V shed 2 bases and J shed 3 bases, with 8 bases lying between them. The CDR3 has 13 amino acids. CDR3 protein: CASSERNYYEQYF. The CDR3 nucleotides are TGCGCCAGCAGTGAGCGGAATTACTACGAGCAGTACTTC.

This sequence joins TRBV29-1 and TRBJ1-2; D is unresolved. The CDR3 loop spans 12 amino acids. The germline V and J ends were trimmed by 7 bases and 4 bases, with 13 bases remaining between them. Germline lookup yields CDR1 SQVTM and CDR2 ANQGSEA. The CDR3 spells CSAQSEGYGYTF. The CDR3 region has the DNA TGCAGCGCCCAGTCGGAGGGCTATGGCTACACCTTC.

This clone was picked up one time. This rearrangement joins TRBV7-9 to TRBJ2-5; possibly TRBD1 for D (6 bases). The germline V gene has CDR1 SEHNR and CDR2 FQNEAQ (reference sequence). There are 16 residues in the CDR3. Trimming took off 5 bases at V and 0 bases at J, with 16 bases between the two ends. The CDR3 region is CASSLPGTLNQETQYF. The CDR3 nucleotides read TGTGCCAGCAGCCTACCCGGGACACTCAACCAAGAGACCCAGTACTTC.

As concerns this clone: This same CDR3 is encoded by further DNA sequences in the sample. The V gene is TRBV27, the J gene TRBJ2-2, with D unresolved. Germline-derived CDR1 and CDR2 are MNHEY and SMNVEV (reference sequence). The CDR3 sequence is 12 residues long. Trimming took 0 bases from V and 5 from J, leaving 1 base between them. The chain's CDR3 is CASSLSTGELFF. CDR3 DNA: TGTGCCAGCAGTTTATCAACCGGGGAGCTGTTTTTT.

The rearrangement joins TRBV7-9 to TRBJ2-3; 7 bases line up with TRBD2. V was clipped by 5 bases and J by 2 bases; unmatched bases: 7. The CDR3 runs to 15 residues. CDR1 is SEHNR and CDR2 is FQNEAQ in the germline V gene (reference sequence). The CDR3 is CASSHSSGDTDTQYF. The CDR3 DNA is TGTGCCAGCAGCCATTCTAGCGGTGACACAGATACGCAGTATTTT.

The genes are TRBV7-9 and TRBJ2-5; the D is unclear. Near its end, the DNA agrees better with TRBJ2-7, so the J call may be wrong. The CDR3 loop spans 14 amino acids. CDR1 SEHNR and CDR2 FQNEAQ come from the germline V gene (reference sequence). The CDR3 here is CASSYDDIAYEQYF. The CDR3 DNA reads TGTGCCAGCAGCTACGACGACATTGCCTACGAGCAGTACTTC.

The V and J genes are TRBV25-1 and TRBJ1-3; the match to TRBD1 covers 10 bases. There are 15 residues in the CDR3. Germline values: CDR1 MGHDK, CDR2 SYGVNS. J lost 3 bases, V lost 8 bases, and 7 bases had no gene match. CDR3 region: CASGDRGLSGNTIYF. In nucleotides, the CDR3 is TGTGCCAGCGGGGACAGGGGACTAAGTGGAAACACCATATATTTT.

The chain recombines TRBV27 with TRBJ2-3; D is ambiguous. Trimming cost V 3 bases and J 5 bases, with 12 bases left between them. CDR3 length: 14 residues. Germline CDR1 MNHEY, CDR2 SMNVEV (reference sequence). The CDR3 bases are TGTGCCAGCAGTTTCCTGGCCAGTGTAGATACGCAGTATTTT. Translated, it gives CASSFLASVDTQYF.

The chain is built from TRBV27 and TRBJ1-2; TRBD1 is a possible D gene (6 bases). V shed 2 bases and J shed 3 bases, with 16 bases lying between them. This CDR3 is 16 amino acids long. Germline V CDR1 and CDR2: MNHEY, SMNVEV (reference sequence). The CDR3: CASSLDRNPMHYGYTF. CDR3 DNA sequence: TGTGCCAGCAGTTTAGACAGGAACCCGATGCACTATGGCTACACCTTC.

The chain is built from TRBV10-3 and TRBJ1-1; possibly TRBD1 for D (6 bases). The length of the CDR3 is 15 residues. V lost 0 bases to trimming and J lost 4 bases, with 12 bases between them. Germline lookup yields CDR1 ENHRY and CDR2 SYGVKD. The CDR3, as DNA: TGTGCCATCAGTGAGTCACAGGGCTGGAGCACTGAAGCTTTCTTT. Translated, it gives CAISESQGWSTEAFF.

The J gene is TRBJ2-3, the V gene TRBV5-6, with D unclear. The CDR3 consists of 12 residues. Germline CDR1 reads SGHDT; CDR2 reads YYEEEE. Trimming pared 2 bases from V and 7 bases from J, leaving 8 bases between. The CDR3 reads CASSLGVYTQYF. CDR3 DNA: TGTGCCAGCAGCTTAGGCGTTTATACGCAGTATTTT.

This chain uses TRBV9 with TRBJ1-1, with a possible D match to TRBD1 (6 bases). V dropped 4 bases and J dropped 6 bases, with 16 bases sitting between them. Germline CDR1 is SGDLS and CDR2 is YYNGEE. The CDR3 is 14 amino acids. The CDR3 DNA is TGTGCCAGCAGCCCCTACAGGGTGGAGGCTGAAGCTTTCTTT. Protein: CASSPYRVEAEAFF.

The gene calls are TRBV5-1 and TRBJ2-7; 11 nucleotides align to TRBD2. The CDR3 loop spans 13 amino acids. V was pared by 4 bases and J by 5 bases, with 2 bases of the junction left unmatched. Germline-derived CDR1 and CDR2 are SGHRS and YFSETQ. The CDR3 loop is CASSVGLADEQYF. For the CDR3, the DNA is TGCGCCAGCAGCGTGGGACTAGCGGACGAGCAGTACTTC.

DNA for the CDR3: TGTGCCAGCAGAGCCGGGACTAGCGGAAACAATGAGCAGTTCTTC. Amino acid sequence: CASRAGTSGNNEQFF. This chain uses TRBV27 with TRBJ2-1; TRBD2 agrees at 11 bases. CDR3 length equals 15 residues. Germline V CDR1 and CDR2: MNHEY, SMNVEV (reference sequence). V was pared by 6 bases and J by 5 bases, with 6 bases of the junction left unmatched.

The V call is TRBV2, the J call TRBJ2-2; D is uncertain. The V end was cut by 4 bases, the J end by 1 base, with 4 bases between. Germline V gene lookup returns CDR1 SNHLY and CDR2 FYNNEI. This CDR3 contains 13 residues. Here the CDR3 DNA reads TGTGCCAGCAGTGGTCTGAACACCGGGGAGCTGTTTTTT. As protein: CASSGLNTGELFF.

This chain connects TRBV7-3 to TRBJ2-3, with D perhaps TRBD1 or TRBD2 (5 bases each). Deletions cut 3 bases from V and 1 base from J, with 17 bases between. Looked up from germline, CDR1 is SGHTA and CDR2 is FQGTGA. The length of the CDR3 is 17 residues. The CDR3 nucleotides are TGTGCCAGCAGCTTTGAGGGGTTCTCTAGAGGCACAGATACGCAGTATTTT. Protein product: CASSFEGFSRGTDTQYF.

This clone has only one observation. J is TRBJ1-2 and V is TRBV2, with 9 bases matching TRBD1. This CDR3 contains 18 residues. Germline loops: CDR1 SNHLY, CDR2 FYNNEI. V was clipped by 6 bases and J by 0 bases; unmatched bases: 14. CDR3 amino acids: CASSGTGTGINTNYGYTF. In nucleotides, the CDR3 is TGTGCCAGCAGCGGGACCGGGACAGGGATTAACACTAACTATGGCTACACCTTC.

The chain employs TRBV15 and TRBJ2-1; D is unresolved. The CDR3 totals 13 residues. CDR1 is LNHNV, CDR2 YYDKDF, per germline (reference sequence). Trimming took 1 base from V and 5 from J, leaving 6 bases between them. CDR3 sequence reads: CATSRGRDNEQFF. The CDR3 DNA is TGTGCCACCAGCAGAGGCAGAGACAATGAGCAGTTCTTC. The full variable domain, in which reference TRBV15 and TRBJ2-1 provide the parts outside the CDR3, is DAMVIQNPRYQVTQFGKPVTLSCSQTLNHNVMYWYQQKSSQAPKLLFHYYDKDFNNEADTPDNFQSRRPNTSFCFLDIRSPGLGDTAMYLCATSRGRDNEQFFGPGTRLTVL.

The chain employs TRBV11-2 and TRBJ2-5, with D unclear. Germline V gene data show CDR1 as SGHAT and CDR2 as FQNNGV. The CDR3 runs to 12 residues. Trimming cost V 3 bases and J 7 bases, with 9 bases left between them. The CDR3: CASSFALGTQYF. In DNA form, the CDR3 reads TGTGCCAGCAGCTTCGCCTTGGGGACCCAGTACTTC. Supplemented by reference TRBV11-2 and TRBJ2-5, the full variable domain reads EAGVAQSPRYKIIEKRQSVAFWCNPISGHATLYWYQQILGQGPKLLIQFQNNGVVDDSQLPKDRFSAERLKGVDSTLKIQPAKLEDSAVYLCASSFALGTQYFGPGTRLLVL.

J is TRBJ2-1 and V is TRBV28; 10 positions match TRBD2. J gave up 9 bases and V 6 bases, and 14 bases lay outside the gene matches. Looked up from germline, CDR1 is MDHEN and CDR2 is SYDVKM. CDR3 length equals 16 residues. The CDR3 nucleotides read TGTGCCAGCAGCCCCCGTCTAGCGGGAGTTGCTAGTGAGCAGTTCTTC. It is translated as CASSPRLAGVASEQFF.

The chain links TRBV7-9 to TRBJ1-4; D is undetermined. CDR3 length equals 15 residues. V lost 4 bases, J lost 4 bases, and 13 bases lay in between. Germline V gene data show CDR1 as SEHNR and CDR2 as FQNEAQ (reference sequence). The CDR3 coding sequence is TGTGCCAGCAGCTATATGGGTGGGGATAATGAAAAACTGTTTTTT. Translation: CASSYMGGDNEKLFF.

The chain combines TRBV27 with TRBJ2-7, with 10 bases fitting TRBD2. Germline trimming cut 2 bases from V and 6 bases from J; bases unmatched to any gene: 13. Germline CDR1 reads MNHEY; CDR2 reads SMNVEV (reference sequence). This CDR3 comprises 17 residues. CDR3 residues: CASSLGGGSGRAGEQYF. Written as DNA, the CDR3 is TGTGCCAGCAGTTTAGGAGGGGGCAGCGGGAGGGCCGGCGAGCAGTACTTC.

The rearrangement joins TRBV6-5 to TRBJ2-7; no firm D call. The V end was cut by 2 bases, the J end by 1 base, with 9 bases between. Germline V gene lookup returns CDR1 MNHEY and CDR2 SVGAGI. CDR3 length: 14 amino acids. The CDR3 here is CASSYLQESYEQYF. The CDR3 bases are TGTGCCAGCAGTTACCTTCAGGAATCCTACGAGCAGTACTTC.

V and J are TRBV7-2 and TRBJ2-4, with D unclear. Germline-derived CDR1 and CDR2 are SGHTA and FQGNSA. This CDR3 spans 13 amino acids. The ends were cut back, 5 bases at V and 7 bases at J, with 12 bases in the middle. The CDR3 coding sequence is TGTGCCAGCAGCCTGAGGCCCGGGAACATTCAGTACTTC. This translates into CASSLRPGNIQYF.